These T cell receptor beta chains were read from a single sample in a study of OX40 agonist ivuxolimab in advanced cancers. TCRdb's copy holds only in-frame clones and misses some; the assay was immunoSEQ multiplex PCR. The table has about 83,000 clones, roughly 89% seen once. The specimen was CD4+ or CD8+ T cells sorted from blood, collected in a trial of the OX40 agonist ivuxolimab. The receptors originated from an adult with an advanced solid tumor such as melanoma, head and neck, liver or kidney cancer. CDR3s include the opening cysteine and the closing phenylalanine or tryptophan. The D gene is left open where the match is weak. Rows give clone size only sometimes, using once, few, many, or a class for an expanded clone.

D	V	length	J	size	CDR3	DNA
TRBD1	TRBV13	14	TRBJ2-1	.	CASSLETGGNEQFF	TGTGCCAGCAGCTTAGAAACAGGGGGGAATGAGCAGTTCTTC
.	TRBV27	10	TRBJ2-1	once	CAVGGHEQFF	TGTGCCGTGGGGGGACATGAGCAGTTCTTC
.	TRBV7-4	13	TRBJ2-7	.	CASSFSRTYEQYF	TGTGCCAGCAGCTTCTCCAGAACCTACGAGCAGTACTTC
TRBD1	TRBV29-1	15	TRBJ2-7	.	CSVQGGDRGGYEQYF	TGCAGCGTTCAGGGGGGGGACAGGGGTGGCTACGAGCAGTACTTC
.	TRBV2	15	TRBJ2-1	.	CASIGSITGPGEQFF	TGTGCCAGCATCGGATCCATAACAGGACCGGGTGAGCAGTTCTTC
.	TRBV30	11	TRBJ1-1	.	CAWGIRTEAFF	TGTGCCTGGGGGATACGGACCGAGGCTTTCTTT
TRBD1	TRBV28	13	TRBJ1-1	.	CASSSYGQGKAFF	TGTGCCAGCAGTTCATACGGACAGGGGAAAGCTTTCTTT
.	TRBV18	16	TRBJ1-5	.	CASSPYEAGGNQPQHF	TGTGCCAGCTCACCATACGAAGCCGGGGGCAATCAGCCCCAGCATTTT
TRBD1	TRBV27	13	TRBJ1-1	.	CASTAGGVTEAFF	TGTGCCAGCACTGCAGGGGGGGTCACTGAAGCTTTCTTT
.	TRBV2	13	TRBJ2-7	.	CASRGTESYEQYF	TGTGCCAGCCGCGGGACGGAGTCCTACGAGCAGTACTTC
.	TRBV13	17	TRBJ2-3	.	CASSLAYSNLGTDTQYF	TGTGCCAGCAGCTTAGCCTATAGCAATCTCGGCACAGATACGCAGTATTTT
.	TRBV27	14	TRBJ1-5	.	CASGLGRGNQPQHF	TGTGCCAGCGGCCTTGGCAGGGGTAATCAGCCCCAGCATTTT
.	TRBV10-3	12	TRBJ2-3	once	CAIGGFTDTQYF	TGTGCCATCGGGGGGTTCACAGATACGCAGTATTTT
TRBD1	TRBV30	14	TRBJ2-7	.	CAWATGSLSYEQYF	TGTGCCTGGGCGACAGGGTCCCTTAGCTACGAGCAGTACTTC